Presented here are 6 T cell receptor beta chains from one specimen sequenced in a study of T cell repertoires in cytomegalovirus infection. TCRdb redid the calling of the reads with MiXCR, one entry per CDR3 protein. This sample has almost 300,000 distinct CDR3 sequences, with about 9.2% found just once. Source material: PBMCs. The receptors stem from a human donor in good health (CMV status not recorded). Some clones in this sample may be carry-over from other donors' samples.

The table lists this clonotype with many counts. This rearrangement joins TRBV7-2 to TRBJ2-3; 7 positions agree with TRBD1. Trimming at V came to 3 bases and at J to 11 bases, leaving 2 bases not matched to a gene. Germline V lookup: CDR1 SGHTA, CDR2 FQGNSA. This CDR3 is built from 11 residues. The CDR3 sequence is CASSFGDRQYF. CDR3 nucleotide sequence: TGTGCCAGCAGCTTCGGGGACAGGCAGTATTTT.

This clonotype was counted ten times or more. The rearrangement links TRBV14 to TRBJ2-5; no firm D call. With 1 base removed from V and 3 bases from J, the gap between germline ends came to 6 bases. CDR1 is SGHDN, CDR2 FVKESK, per germline. The CDR3 runs 13 residues. CDR3 protein: CASSQGWEETQYF. The DNA of the CDR3 is TGTGCCAGCAGCCAAGGTTGGGAAGAGACCCAGTACTTC.

This clonotype showed up many times. V and J are TRBV20-1 and TRBJ2-3; possibly TRBD2 for D (6 bases). CDR1 DFQATT and CDR2 SNEGSKA come from the germline V gene (reference sequence). V gave up 5 bases and J gave up 2 bases, with 17 bases separating them. This CDR3 is 15 amino acids long. The CDR3 loop reads CSARRVGGFTDTQYF. The CDR3 DNA is TGCAGTGCTCGCAGAGTCGGGGGTTTCACAGATACGCAGTATTTT.

The table lists this clonotype with many counts. The chain employs TRBV18 and TRBJ1-1; the D gene is possibly TRBD1 (5 bases). V gave up 3 bases and J gave up 6 bases, with 17 bases separating them. The length of the CDR3 is 15 residues. In germline, CDR1 is KGHSH, CDR2 LQKENI. The CDR3 sequence is CASSPLGTGDAEAFF. The CDR3 bases are TGTGCCAGCTCACCGTTGGGGACGGGGGATGCTGAAGCTTTCTTT.

This clonotype was recorded many times. V gene TRBV10-3 combines with J gene TRBJ1-5; a weak D match, TRBD1 (5 bases). Germline values: CDR1 ENHRY, CDR2 SYGVKD. V shed 2 bases and J shed 1 base, with 9 bases lying between them. This CDR3 has 15 residues. CDR3: CAISEGRESNQPQHF. CDR3 DNA sequence: TGTGCCATCAGTGAGGGCAGGGAGAGCAATCAGCCCCAGCATTTT.

This clonotype was seen only a few times. The chain employs TRBV14 and TRBJ2-5; D is undetermined. Germline V CDR1 and CDR2: SGHDN, FVKESK. Trimming stripped 4 bases from V and 1 base from J, with 13 bases between. The CDR3 extends over 15 amino acids. The CDR3 DNA reads TGTGCCAGCAGCCCACTGGAAGGGATCCAAGAGACCCAGTACTTC. It specifies CASSPLEGIQETQYF.